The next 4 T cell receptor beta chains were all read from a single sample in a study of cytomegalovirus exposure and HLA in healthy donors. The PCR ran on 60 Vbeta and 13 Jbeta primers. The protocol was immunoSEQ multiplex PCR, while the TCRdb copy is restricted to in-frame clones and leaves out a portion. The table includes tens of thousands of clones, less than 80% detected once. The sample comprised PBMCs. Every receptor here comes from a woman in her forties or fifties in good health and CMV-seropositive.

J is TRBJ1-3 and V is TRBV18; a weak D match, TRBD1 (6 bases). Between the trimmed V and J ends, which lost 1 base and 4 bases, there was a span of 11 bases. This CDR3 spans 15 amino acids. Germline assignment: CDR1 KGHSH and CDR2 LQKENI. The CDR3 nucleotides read TGTGCCAGCTCACCACAGGGGGAGAAAGGAAACACCATATATTTT. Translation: CASSPQGEKGNTIYF.

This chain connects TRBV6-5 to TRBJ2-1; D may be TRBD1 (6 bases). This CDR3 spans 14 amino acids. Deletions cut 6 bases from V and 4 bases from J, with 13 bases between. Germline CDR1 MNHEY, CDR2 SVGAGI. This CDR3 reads CASRLRQVYNEQFF. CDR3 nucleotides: TGTGCCAGCAGATTAAGACAGGTATACAATGAGCAGTTCTTC.

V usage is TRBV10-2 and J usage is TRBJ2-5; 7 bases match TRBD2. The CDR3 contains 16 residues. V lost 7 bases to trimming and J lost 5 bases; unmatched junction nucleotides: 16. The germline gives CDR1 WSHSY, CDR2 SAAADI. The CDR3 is CASTLHRDYLRETQYF. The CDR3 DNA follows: TGCGCCAGCACCTTACACCGGGACTACCTCAGGGAGACCCAGTACTTC.

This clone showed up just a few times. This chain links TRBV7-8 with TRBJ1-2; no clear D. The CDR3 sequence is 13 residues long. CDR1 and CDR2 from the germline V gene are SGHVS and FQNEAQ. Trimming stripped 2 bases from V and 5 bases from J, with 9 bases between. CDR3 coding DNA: TGTGCCAGCAGCTTATGGGGAGGGTATGGCTACACCTTC. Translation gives CASSLWGGYGYTF.